The 23 T cell receptor beta chains reported below all come from one sample, sequenced in a study of T cells in Graves' hyperthyroidism and ophthalmopathy. TCR beta CDR3 regions were amplified from RNA. RT-PCR in the first round (using the HTBI primer set) targeted the TCR CDR3. TCRdb recomputed calls from the multiplex PCR reads with MiXCR, one row per CDR3 protein. The sample shows about 270,000 distinct CDR3 sequences, approximately 21% of them seen only once. Sequenced sample: blood. All receptors derive from a man aged 30 to 39 with Graves' ophthalmopathy.

This clonotype was counted a few times. V gene TRBV20-1 combines with J gene TRBJ2-7, with 8 bases fitting TRBD2. Per germline, CDR1 DFQATT and CDR2 SNEGSKA (reference sequence). The length of the CDR3 is 17 residues. V lost 2 bases and J lost 0; bases outside the gene matches: 12. CDR3 DNA sequence: TGCAGTGCTAGACGGGGAGCGGGAGAACCCCTCTCCTACGAGCAGTACTTC. Its protein is CSARRGAGEPLSYEQYF.

The chain has TRBV4-1 and TRBJ1-1, with D unresolved. Looked up from germline, CDR1 is MGHRA and CDR2 is YSYEKL. Trimming took 1 base from V and 4 from J, leaving 10 bases between them. The CDR3 is 14 residues long. The DNA for the CDR3 is TGCGCCAGCAGCCAAGGATTGTTGGGCACTGAAGCTTTCTTT. Protein product: CASSQGLLGTEAFF.

This clonotype has a count of ten or more. The J gene is TRBJ2-5, the V gene TRBV3-1, with D hard to call. The V end lost 6 bases, the J end lost 4 bases, and 12 bases lay between the germline ends. The V gene's germline CDR1 is LGHDT and CDR2 YNNKEL (reference sequence). CDR3 length: 13 amino acids. The CDR3 protein is CASRQLSGETQYF. CDR3 in DNA: TGTGCCAGCAGACAACTTTCGGGAGAGACCCAGTACTTC.

Concerning this clonotype itself: One end of the junction fails to match germline, which may point to a read error. V usage is TRBV5-1 and J usage is TRBJ2-3; possibly TRBD2 for D (6 bases). The length of the CDR3 is 15 residues. The V gene's germline CDR1 is SGHRS and CDR2 YFSETQ. The CDR3 here is CTSRVLEGTTDTQYF. The CDR3 DNA sequence: TGCACCAGCAGGGTCCTGGAGGGCACTACAGATACGCAGTATTTT.

The gene calls are TRBV27 and TRBJ2-6; 8 bases line up with TRBD2. V dropped 7 bases and J dropped 2; count of bases not matched to a gene: 10. This CDR3 is 17 amino acids long. Germline V gives CDR1 MNHEY, CDR2 SMNVEV (reference sequence). CDR3 sequence: CASTSQAGVTGANVLTF. In nucleotides, the CDR3 is TGTGCCAGCACTTCTCAAGCGGGAGTCACTGGGGCCAACGTCCTGACTTTC.

This sequence joins TRBV5-6 and TRBJ2-7; D gene unclear. CDR1 and CDR2 from the germline V gene are SGHDT and YYEEEE. V was trimmed by 0 bases and J by 3 bases, leaving 7 bases between them. CDR3 length: 13 amino acids. CDR3 amino acids: CASSLVVDYEQYF. The CDR3 nucleotides read TGTGCCAGCAGCTTGGTGGTTGACTACGAGCAGTACTTC. The full variable domain, its missing parts supplied by reference TRBV5-6 and TRBJ2-7, is DAGVTQSPTHLIKTRGQQVTLRCSPKSGHDTVSWYQQALGQGPQFIFQYYEEEERQRGNFPDRFSGHQFPNYSSELNVNALLLGDSALYLCASSLVVDYEQYFGPGTRLTVT.

The genes are TRBV5-6 and TRBJ2-3; 9 nucleotides line up with TRBD2. The germline CDR1 and CDR2 sequences are SGHDT and YYEEEE. The CDR3 length is 16 residues. V lost 4 bases, J lost 2 bases, and 8 bases stayed unmatched. CDR3 amino acids: CASSRTLAGNTDTQYF. The CDR3 DNA reads as TGTGCCAGCAGCCGGACACTAGCGGGCAACACAGATACGCAGTATTTT.

The CDR3 DNA reads as TGTGCCAGCAGTTTAAATAGCGGGAGTTCGGAGACCCAGTACTTC. Translated: CASSLNSGSSETQYF. The gene calls are TRBV28 and TRBJ2-5, with 9 bases lining up with TRBD2. The CDR3 contains 15 residues. Unmatched junction bases numbered 6, after V lost 2 bases and J lost 5 bases. In germline, CDR1 is MDHEN, CDR2 SYDVKM.

At least ten counts were recorded for this clonotype. V is TRBV5-1 and J is TRBJ2-2; D gene ambiguous. The CDR3 length is 14 residues. Germline V gene data show CDR1 as SGHRS and CDR2 as YFSETQ. V was trimmed by 7 bases and J by 0 bases, leaving 10 bases between them. The CDR3: CASAGSTNTGELFF. DNA of the CDR3: TGCGCCAGCGCCGGGTCAACGAACACCGGGGAGCTGTTTTTT.

The rearrangement uses TRBV5-1 and TRBJ2-3; D unresolved. The CDR3 totals 15 residues. The V gene lost 1 base and the J gene lost 3 bases, with 12 bases spanning the gap. Germline lookup yields CDR1 SGHRS and CDR2 YFSETQ. The chain's CDR3 is CASSLRGAWTDTQYF. The CDR3 DNA sequence: TGCGCCAGCAGCTTGAGAGGAGCATGGACAGATACGCAGTATTTT.

CDR3 amino acids: CASSPRSGEAYEQYF. In DNA form, the CDR3 reads TGTGCCAGTAGTCCCAGGTCTGGGGAGGCCTACGAGCAGTACTTC. J is TRBJ2-7 and V is TRBV19, with D maybe TRBD2 (6 bases). This CDR3 comprises 15 residues. Looked up from germline, CDR1 is LNHDA and CDR2 is SQIVND (reference sequence). Deletions cut 5 bases from V and 2 bases from J, with 16 bases between.

This clonotype was recorded many times. The gene calls are TRBV6-1 and TRBJ2-1; 7 bases are shared with TRBD2. The V segment lost 8 bases and the J segment 7 bases; nucleotides outside the gene matches: 14. The CDR3 has 15 amino acids. Per germline, CDR1 MNHNS and CDR2 SASEGT. CDR3 DNA sequence: TGTGCCAGCCGCAGCACGGCCTGGGAGGGGAATGAGCAGTTCTTC. Its translation is CASRSTAWEGNEQFF.

This clonotype was seen a few times. The V gene is TRBV5-1, the J gene TRBJ1-1; D gene uncertain. Germline CDR1 and CDR2: SGHRS and YFSETQ. CDR3 length: 12 residues. V shed 2 bases and J shed 10 bases, with 12 bases lying between them. The CDR3 coding sequence is TGCGCCAGCAGCTTCGGTCGGACCGGAGCTTTCTTT. Protein: CASSFGRTGAFF.

This clonotype showed up many times. The chain couples TRBV12-3 or TRBV12-4 to TRBJ2-3; D is tentatively TRBD1 or TRBD2 (6 bases each). This CDR3 region has 16 residues. V dropped 3 bases and J dropped 5 bases, with 18 bases sitting between them. The CDR3 DNA is TGTGCCAGCAGTTTGATTCCCGGGAGAGGGGGAGATACGCAGTATTTT. Protein: CASSLIPGRGGDTQYF.

This clonotype was seen repeatedly, ten times or more. V usage is TRBV3-1 and J usage is TRBJ2-7; TRBD1 is a possible D gene (8 bases). The CDR3 loop spans 15 amino acids. Germline V gene sequence: CDR1 LGHDT, CDR2 YNNKEL (reference sequence). The V end lost 3 bases, the J end lost 5 bases, and 17 bases lay between the germline ends. This CDR3 reads CASSQANRGGNEQYF. Here the CDR3 DNA reads TGTGCCAGCAGCCAGGCGAACAGGGGGGGGAACGAGCAGTACTTC.

In this sample, this clonotype turned up many times. J is TRBJ2-7 and V is TRBV7-3, with TRBD2 identical over 7 bases. V lost 4 bases to trimming and J lost 6 bases; unmatched junction nucleotides: 6. The CDR3 contains 13 residues. Germline V lookup: CDR1 SGHTA, CDR2 FQGTGA. Here the CDR3 DNA reads TGTGCCAGCAGCTCCCATTCGGGAGGCGAGCAGTACTTC. As protein: CASSSHSGGEQYF.

This clonotype was found a few times. The V and J genes are TRBV19 and TRBJ2-5, with 12 bases identical to TRBD2. The CDR3 covers 17 residues. Germline V gene lookup returns CDR1 LNHDA and CDR2 SQIVND (reference sequence). V gave up 5 bases and J gave up 5 bases; unmatched junction bases: 12. CDR3 in DNA: TGTGCCAGTAGTCCCCACCCGCTAGCGGGAGGGCCGGAGACCCAGTACTTC. This gives the protein CASSPHPLAGGPETQYF.

The CDR3 nucleotides read TGTGCCATCAGCCACGAAGCGGGAGAGGGAGATACGCAGTATTTT. Translated, it gives CAISHEAGEGDTQYF. The V and J genes are TRBV10-3 and TRBJ2-3, with 8 bases lining up with TRBD2. There are 15 residues in the CDR3. Losses at the gene ends were 6 bases for V and 5 bases for J; bases not matched to a gene: 10. The V gene's germline CDR1 is ENHRY and CDR2 SYGVKD.

V gene TRBV20-1 combines with J gene TRBJ1-5; D gene unclear. Germline CDR1 DFQATT, CDR2 SNEGSKA (reference sequence). V was clipped by 3 bases and J by 2 bases, with 8 bases between them. CDR3 length: 13 amino acids. CDR3 nucleotides: TGCAGTGCTAGTATGGAGGGCAATCAGCCCCAGCATTTT. It yields the protein CSASMEGNQPQHF.

CDR3 loop: CASGGPPDTQYF. CDR3 nucleotides: TGTGCTAGTGGTGGTCCCCCCGATACGCAGTATTTT. This sequence joins TRBV12-5 and TRBJ2-3; no definite D call. CDR1 and CDR2 (germline): LGHNT, FRNRAP. The CDR3 extends over 12 amino acids. The V end lost 5 bases, the J end lost 6 bases, and 9 bases lay between the germline ends.

The chain has TRBV12-3 or TRBV12-4 and TRBJ2-1; D is possibly TRBD2 (6 bases). Between the trimmed V and J ends, which lost 5 bases and 7 bases, there was a span of 9 bases. The CDR3 contains 12 residues. CDR3 in amino acids: CASSTSGNEQFF. The CDR3 DNA follows: TGTGCCAGCAGTACGAGCGGGAATGAGCAGTTCTTC.

This clonotype was counted a few times. The J gene is TRBJ1-2, the V gene TRBV19; the match to TRBD1 covers 7 bases. The CDR3 loop spans 16 amino acids. V was pared by 8 bases and J by 4 bases, with 16 bases of the junction left unmatched. Germline lookup yields CDR1 LNHDA and CDR2 SQIVND (reference sequence). For the CDR3, the DNA is TGTGCCAGTCGGGACAGCTCCCTCACCCTTTCCTATGGCTACACCTTC. Translated: CASRDSSLTLSYGYTF.

In this sample, this clonotype turned up a few times. The J gene is TRBJ1-2, the V gene TRBV5-5; D possibly corresponds to TRBD1 (6 bases). CDR1 and CDR2 from the germline V gene are SGHKS and YYEKEE (reference sequence). V lost 4 bases and J lost 6, with 22 bases in between. There are 16 residues in the CDR3. The DNA for the CDR3 is TGTGCCAGCAGCCACGGACCACAGGGCGTTGGGGATGGCTACACCTTC. It encodes CASSHGPQGVGDGYTF.